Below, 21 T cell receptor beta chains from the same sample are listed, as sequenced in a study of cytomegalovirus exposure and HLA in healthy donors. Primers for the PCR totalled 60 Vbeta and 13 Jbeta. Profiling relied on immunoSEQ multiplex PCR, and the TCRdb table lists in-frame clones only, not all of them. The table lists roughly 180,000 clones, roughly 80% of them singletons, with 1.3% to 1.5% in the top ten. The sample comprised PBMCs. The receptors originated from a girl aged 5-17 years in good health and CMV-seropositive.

The CDR3 DNA sequence: TGTGCCAGCAGCTTAGGGACAGGGGTGGGCGAGACCCAGTACTTC. The encoded protein is CASSLGTGVGETQYF. The chain uses TRBV11-2 and TRBJ2-5; 9 bases align to TRBD1. V was clipped by 1 base and J by 5 bases; unmatched bases: 5. The germline gives CDR1 SGHAT, CDR2 FQNNGV. This CDR3 contains 15 residues.

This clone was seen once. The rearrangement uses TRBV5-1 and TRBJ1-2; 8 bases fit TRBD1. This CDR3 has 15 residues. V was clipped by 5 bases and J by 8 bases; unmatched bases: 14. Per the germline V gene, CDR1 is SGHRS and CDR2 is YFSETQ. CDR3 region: CASSPLPGQAEGYTF. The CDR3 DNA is TGCGCCAGCAGTCCCCTTCCGGGACAGGCTGAGGGCTACACCTTC.

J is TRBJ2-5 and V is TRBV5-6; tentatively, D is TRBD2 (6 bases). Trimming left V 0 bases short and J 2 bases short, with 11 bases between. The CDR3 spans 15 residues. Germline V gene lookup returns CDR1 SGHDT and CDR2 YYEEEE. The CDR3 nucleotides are TGTGCCAGCAGCTTGGCGACTAGGATACAAGAGACCCAGTACTTC. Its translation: CASSLATRIQETQYF.

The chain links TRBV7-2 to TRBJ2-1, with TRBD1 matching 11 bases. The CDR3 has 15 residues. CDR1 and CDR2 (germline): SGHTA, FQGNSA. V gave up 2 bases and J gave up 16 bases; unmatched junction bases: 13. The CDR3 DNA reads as TGTGCCAGCAGCTTAAGGACAGGGGGCCCTCCTATAGGTTTCTTC. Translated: CASSLRTGGPPIGFF.

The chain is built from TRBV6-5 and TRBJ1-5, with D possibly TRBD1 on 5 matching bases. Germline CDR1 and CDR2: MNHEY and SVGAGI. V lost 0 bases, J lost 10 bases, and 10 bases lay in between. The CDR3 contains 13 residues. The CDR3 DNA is TGTGCCAGCAGTTACTCCGACAGCTATCCCCAGCATTTT. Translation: CASSYSDSYPQHF.

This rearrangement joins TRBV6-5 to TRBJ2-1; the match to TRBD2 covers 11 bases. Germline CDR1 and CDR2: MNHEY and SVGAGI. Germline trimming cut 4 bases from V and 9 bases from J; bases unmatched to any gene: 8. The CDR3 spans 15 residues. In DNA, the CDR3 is TGTGCCAGCAGTTTCACTAGCGGGAGTACCAGTGAGCAGTTCTTC. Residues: CASSFTSGSTSEQFF.

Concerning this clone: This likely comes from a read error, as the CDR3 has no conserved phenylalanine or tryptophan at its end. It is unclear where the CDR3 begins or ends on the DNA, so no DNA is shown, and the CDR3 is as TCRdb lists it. CDR3 in amino acids: CASSLDGAGLLV. The V gene is TRBV28, the J gene TRBJ1-2; TRBD1, the D gene given by the table, was not confirmed from the DNA. The CDR3 is 12 residues long, counting both termini. Germline loops: CDR1 MDHEN, CDR2 SYDVKM.

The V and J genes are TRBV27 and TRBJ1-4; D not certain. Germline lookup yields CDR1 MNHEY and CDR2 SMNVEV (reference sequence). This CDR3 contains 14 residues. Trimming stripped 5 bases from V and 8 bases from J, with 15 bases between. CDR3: CASSADTRGEKLFF. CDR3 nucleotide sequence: TGTGCCAGCAGTGCCGACACTCGTGGAGAAAAACTGTTTTTT.

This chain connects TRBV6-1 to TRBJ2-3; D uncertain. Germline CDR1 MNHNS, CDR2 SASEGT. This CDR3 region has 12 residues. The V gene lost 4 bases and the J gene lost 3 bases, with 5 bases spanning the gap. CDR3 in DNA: TGTGCCAGCAGTGTTCTAACAGATACGCAGTATTTT. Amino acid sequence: CASSVLTDTQYF.

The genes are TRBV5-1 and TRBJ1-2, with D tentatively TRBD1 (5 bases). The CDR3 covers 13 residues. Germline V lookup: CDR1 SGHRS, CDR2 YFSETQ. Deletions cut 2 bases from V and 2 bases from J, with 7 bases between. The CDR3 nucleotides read TGCGCCAGCAGCTTACAGGAAAACTATGGCTACACCTTC. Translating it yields CASSLQENYGYTF.

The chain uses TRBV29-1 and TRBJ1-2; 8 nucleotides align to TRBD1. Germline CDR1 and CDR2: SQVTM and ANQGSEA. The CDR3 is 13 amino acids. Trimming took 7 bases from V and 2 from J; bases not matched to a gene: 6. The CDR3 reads CSAGQGGNYGYTF. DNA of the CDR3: TGCAGCGCCGGACAGGGCGGGAACTATGGCTACACCTTC.

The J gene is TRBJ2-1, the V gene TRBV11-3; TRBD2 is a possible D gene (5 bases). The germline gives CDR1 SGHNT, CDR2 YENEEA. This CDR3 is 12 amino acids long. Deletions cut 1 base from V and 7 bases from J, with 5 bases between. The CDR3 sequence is CASSLGENEQFF. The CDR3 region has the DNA TGTGCCAGCAGCTTAGGGGAGAATGAGCAGTTCTTC.

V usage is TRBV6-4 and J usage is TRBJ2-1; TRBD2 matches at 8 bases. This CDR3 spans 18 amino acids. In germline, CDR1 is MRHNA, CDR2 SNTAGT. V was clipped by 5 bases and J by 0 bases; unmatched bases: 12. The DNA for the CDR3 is TGTGCCAGCAGTCTTGACTATATAGCGGGGCCCTCCTACAATGAGCAGTTCTTC. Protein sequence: CASSLDYIAGPSYNEQFF.

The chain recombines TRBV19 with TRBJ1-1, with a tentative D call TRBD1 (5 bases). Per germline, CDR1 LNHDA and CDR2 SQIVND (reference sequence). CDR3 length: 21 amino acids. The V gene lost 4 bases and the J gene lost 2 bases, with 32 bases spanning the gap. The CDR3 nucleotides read TGTGCCAGTAGTACCACCCATTTCCAAGTCCCTGTTAAGGGGATAAACACTGAAGCTTTCTTT. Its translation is CASSTTHFQVPVKGINTEAFF.

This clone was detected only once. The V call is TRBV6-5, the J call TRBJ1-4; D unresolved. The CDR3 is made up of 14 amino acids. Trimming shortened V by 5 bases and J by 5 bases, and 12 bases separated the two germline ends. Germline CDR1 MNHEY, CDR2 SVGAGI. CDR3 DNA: TGTGCCAGCAGTGGCCGGCAGGAAAATGAAAAACTGTTTTTT. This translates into CASSGRQENEKLFF.

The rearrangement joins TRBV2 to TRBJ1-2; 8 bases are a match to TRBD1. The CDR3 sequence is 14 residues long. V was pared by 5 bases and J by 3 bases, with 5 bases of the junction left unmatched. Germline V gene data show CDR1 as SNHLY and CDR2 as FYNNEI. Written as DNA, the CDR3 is TGTGCCAGCAGTCGGGACAGGAGAGACTATGGCTACACCTTC. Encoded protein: CASSRDRRDYGYTF. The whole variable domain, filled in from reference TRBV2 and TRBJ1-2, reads EPEVTQTPSHQVTQMGQEVILRCVPISNHLYFYWYRQILGQKVEFLVSFYNNEISEKSEIFDDQFSVERPDGSNFTLKIRSTKLEDSAMYFCASSRDRRDYGYTFGSGTRLTVV.

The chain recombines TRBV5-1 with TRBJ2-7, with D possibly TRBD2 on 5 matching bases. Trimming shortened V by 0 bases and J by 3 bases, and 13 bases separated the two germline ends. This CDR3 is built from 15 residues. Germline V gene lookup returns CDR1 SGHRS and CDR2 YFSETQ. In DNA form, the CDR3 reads TGCGCCAGCAGCTTGGCGGCTAGCAGAATCTACGAGCAGTACTTC. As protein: CASSLAASRIYEQYF.

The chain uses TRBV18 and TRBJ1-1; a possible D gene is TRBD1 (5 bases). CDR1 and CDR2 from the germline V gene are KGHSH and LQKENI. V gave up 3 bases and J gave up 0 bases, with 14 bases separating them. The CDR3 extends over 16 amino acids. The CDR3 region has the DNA TGTGCCAGCTCACCCTACGTTCAGGGTTTGAACACTGAAGCTTTCTTT. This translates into CASSPYVQGLNTEAFF.

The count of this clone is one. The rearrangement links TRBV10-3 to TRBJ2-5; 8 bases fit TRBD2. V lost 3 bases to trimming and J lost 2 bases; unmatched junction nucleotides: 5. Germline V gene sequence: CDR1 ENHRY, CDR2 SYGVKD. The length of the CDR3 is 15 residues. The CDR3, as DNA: TGTGCCATCAGTGATCTAGCGGGTTCTCAAGAGACCCAGTACTTC. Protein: CAISDLAGSQETQYF.

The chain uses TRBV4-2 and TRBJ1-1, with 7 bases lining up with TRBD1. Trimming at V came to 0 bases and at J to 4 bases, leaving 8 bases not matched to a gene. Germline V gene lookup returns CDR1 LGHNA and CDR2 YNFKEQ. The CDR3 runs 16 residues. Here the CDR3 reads CASSQDMGQTFTEAFF. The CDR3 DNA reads TGTGCCAGCAGCCAAGATATGGGACAGACATTCACTGAAGCTTTCTTT.

For the CDR3, the DNA is TGTGCCAGCAGTGAAAATTTGGGACTTTACGAGCAGTACTTC. Encoded protein: CASSENLGLYEQYF. This chain joins TRBV6-1 and TRBJ2-7, with D maybe TRBD2 (6 bases). The V and J ends lost 2 bases and 4 bases respectively, with 12 bases between them. CDR3 length equals 14 residues. Germline V gives CDR1 MNHNS, CDR2 SASEGT.